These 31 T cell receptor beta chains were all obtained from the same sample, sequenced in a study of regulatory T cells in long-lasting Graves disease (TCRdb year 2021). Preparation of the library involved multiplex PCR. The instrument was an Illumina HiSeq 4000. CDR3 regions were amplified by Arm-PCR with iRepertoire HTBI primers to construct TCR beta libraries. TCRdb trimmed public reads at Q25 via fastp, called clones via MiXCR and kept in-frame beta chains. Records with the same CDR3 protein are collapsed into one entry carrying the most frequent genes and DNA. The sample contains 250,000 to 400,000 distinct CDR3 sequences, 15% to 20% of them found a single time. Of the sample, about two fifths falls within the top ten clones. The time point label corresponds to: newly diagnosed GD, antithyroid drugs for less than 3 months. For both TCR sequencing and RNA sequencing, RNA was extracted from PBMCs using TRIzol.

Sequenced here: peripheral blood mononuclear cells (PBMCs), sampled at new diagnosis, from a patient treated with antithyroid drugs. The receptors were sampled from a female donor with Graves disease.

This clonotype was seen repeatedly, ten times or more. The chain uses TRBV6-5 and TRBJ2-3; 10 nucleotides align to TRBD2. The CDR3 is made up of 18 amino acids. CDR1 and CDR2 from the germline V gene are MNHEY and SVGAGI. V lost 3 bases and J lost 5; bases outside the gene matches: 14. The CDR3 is CASSYIDLAGEGRDTQYF. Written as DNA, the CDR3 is TGTGCCAGCAGTTATATAGATCTAGCGGGAGAGGGGAGAGATACGCAGTATTTT.

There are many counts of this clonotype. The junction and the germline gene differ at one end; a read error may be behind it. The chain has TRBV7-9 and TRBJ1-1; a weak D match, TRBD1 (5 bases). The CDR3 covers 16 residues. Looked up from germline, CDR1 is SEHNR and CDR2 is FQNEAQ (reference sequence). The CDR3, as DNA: TGTACCAGCAGCTTAGGCGTGGGGGTTACGAACACTGAAGCTTTCTTT. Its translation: CTSSLGVGVTNTEAFF.

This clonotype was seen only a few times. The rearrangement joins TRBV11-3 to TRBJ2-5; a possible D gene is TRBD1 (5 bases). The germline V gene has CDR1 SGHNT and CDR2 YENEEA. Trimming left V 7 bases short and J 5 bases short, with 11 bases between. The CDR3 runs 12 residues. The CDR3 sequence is CASNQRGETQYF. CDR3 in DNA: TGTGCCAGCAACCAAAGGGGTGAGACCCAGTACTTC.

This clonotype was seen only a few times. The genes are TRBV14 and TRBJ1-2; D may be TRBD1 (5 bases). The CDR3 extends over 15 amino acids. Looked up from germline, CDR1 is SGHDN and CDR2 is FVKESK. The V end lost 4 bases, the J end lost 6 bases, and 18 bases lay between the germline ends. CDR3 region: CASSRRQLLVDGYTF. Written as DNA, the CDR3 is TGTGCCAGCAGCCGTAGACAGTTGTTGGTGGATGGCTACACCTTC. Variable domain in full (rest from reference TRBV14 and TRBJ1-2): EAGVTQFPSHSVIEKGQTVTLRCDPISGHDNLYWYRRVMGKEIKFLLHFVKESKQDESGMPNNRFLAERTGGTYSTLKVQPAELEDSGVYFCASSRRQLLVDGYTFGSGTRLTVV.

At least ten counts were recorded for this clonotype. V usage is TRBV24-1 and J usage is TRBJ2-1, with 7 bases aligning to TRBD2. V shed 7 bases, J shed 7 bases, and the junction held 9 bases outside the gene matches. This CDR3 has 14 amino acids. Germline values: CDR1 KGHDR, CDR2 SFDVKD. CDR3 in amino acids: CATRSSGPGNEQFF. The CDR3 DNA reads TGTGCCACCAGATCTAGCGGCCCGGGAAATGAGCAGTTCTTC.

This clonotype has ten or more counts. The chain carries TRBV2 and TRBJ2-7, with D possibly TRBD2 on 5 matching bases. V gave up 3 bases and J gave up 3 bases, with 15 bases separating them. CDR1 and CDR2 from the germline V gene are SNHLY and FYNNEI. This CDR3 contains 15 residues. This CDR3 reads CASSDDLGVGYEQYF. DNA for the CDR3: TGTGCCAGCAGTGACGATCTCGGGGTGGGCTACGAGCAGTACTTC.

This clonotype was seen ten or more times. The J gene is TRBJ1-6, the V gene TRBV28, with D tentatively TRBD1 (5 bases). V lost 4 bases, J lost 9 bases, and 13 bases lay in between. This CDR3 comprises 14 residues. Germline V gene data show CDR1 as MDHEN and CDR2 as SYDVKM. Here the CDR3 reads CASSSQEGLSPLHF. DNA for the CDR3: TGTGCCAGCAGTTCCCAAGAGGGGCTTTCACCCCTCCACTTT.

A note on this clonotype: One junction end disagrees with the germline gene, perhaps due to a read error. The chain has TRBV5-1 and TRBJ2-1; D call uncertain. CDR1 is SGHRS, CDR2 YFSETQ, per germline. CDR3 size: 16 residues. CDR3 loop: CASSLEATVNYNEQSF. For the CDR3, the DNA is TGCGCCAGCAGCTTGGAGGCGACGGTGAACTACAATGAGCAGTCCTTC.

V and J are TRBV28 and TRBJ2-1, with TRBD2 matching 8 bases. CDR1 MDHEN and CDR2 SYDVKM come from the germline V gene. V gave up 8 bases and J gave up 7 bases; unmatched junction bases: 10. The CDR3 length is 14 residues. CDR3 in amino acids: CASHGGGPVNEQFF. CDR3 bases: TGTGCCAGCCACGGGGGGGGGCCCGTGAATGAGCAGTTCTTC.

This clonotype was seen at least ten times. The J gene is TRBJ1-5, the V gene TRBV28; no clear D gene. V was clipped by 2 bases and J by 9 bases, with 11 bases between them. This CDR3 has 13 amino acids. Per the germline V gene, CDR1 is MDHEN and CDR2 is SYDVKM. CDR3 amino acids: CASSLKGPWPQHF. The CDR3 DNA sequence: TGTGCCAGCAGTTTAAAGGGCCCATGGCCCCAGCATTTT.

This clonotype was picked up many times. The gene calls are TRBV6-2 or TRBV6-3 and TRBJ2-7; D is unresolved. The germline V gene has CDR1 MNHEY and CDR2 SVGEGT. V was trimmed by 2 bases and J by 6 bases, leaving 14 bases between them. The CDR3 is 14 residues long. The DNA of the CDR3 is TGTGCCAGCAGTTACCGAAAGGAAATGAGCGAGCAGTACTTC. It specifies CASSYRKEMSEQYF.

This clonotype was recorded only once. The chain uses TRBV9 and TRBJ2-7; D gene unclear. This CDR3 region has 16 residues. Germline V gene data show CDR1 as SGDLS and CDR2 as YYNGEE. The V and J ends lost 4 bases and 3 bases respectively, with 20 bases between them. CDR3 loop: CASSPVTVPLDYEQYF. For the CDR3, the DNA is TGTGCCAGCAGCCCCGTAACAGTGCCTCTTGACTACGAGCAGTACTTC.

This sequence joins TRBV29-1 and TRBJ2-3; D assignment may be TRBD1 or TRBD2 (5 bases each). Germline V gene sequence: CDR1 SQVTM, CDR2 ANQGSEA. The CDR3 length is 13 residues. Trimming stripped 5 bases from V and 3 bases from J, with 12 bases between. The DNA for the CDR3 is TGCAGCGTTTCTACGGGGCAGACAGATACGCAGTATTTT. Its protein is CSVSTGQTDTQYF.

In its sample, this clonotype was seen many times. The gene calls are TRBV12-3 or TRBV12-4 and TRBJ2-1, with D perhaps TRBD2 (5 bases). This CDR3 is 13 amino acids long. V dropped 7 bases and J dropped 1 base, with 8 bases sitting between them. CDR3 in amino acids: CASTPGSYNEQFF. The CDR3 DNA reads TGTGCCAGCACCCCGGGGTCCTACAATGAGCAGTTCTTC.

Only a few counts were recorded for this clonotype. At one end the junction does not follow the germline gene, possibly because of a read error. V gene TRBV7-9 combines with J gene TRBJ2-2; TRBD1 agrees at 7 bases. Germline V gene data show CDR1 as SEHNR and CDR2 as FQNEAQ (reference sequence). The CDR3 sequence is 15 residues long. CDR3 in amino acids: CAGSLDRAVTGELFF. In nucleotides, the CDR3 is TGTGCCGGCAGCTTAGACAGGGCGGTCACCGGGGAGCTGTTTTTT.

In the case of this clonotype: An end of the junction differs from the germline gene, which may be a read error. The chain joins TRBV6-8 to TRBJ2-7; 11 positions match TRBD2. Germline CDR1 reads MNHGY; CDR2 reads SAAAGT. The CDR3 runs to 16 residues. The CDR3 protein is CASSYSLLAGGSMLDF. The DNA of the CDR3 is TGTGCCAGCAGTTACTCCCTTCTAGCGGGAGGCTCTATGCTTGACTTC.

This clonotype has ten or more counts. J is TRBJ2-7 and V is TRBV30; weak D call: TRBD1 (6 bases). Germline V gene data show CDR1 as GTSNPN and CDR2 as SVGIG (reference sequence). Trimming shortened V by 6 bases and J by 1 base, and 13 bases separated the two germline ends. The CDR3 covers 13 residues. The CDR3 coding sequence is TGTGCCTGCCTCCAGGACAGATCCTACGAGCAGTACTTC. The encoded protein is CACLQDRSYEQYF. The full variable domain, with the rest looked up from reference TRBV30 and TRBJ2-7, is SQTIHQWPATLVQPVGSPLSLECTVEGTSNPNLYWYRQAAGRGLQLLFYSVGIGQISSEVPQNLSASRPQDRQFILSSKKLLLSDSGFYLCACLQDRSYEQYFGPGTRLTVT.

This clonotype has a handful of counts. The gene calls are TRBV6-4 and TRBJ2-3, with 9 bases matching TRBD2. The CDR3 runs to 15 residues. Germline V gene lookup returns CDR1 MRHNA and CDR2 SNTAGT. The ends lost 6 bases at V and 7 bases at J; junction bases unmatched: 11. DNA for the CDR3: TGTGCCAGCAGCCCTTCTAGCGGGACCGCCCATACGCAGTATTTT. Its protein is CASSPSSGTAHTQYF.

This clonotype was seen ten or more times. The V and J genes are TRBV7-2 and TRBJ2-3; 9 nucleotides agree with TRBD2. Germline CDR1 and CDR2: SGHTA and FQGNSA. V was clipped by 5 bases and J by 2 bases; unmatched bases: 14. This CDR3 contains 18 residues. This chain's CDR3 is CASSPRKASGTYTDTQYF. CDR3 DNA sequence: TGTGCCAGCAGCCCCCGTAAGGCTAGCGGGACCTACACAGATACGCAGTATTTT.

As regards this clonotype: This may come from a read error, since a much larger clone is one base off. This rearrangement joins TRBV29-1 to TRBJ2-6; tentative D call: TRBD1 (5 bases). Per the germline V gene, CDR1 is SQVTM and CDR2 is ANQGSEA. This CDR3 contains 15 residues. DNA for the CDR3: TGCAGCGTTGACTTTCCTACACCTGGGGCCAACGTCCCGACTTTC. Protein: CSVDFPTPGANVPTF.

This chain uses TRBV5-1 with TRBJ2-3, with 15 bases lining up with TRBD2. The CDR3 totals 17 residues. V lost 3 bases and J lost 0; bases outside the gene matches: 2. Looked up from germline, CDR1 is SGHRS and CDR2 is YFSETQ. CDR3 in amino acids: CASSSGTSGRSTDTQYF. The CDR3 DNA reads TGCGCCAGCAGCTCAGGGACTAGCGGGAGGAGCACAGATACGCAGTATTTT.

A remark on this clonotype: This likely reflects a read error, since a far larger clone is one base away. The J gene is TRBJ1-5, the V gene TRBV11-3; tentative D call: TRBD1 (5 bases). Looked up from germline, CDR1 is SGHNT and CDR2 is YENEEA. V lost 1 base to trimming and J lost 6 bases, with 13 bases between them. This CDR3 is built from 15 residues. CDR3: CASSLGGGCIQPQHF. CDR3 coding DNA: TGTGCCAGCAGCTTAGGGGGGGGGTGTATTCAGCCCCAGCATTTT. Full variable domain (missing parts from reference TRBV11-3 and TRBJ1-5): EAGVVQSPRYKIIEKKQPVAFWCNPISGHNTLYWYLQNLGQGPELLIRYENEEAVDDSQLPKDRFSAERLKGVDSTLKIQPAELGDSAVYLCASSLGGGCIQPQHFGDGTRLSIL.

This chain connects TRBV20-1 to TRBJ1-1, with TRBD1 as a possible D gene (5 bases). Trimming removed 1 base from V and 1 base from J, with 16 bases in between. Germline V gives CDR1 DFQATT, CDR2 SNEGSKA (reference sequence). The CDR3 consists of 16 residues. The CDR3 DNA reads TGCAGTGCTAGAGTCGCAGGGCGATTTTGGAACACTGAAGCTTTCTTT. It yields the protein CSARVAGRFWNTEAFF.

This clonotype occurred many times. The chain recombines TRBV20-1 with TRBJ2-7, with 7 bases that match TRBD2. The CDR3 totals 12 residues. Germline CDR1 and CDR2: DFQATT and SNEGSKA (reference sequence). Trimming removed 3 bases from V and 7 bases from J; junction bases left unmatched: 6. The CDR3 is CSASMGGGEQYF. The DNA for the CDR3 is TGCAGTGCTAGTATGGGGGGGGGGGAGCAGTACTTC.

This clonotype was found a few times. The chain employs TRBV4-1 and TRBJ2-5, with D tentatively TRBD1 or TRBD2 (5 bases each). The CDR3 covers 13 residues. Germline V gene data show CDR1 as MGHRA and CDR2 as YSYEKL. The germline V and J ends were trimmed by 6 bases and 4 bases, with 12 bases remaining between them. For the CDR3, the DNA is TGCGCCAGCAGGAAAGGGACCGGAGAGACCCAGTACTTC. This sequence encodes CASRKGTGETQYF.

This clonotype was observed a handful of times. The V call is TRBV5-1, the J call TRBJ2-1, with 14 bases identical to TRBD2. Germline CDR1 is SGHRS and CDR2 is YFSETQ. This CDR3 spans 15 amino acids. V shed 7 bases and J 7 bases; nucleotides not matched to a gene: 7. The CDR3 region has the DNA TGCGCCAGCGGGTCGGGACTAGCGGGAGATAATGAGCAGTTCTTC. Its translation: CASGSGLAGDNEQFF.

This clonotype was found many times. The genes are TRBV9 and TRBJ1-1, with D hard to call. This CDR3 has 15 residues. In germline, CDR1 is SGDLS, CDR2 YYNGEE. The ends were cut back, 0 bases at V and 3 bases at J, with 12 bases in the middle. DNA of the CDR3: TGTGCCAGCAGCGTAGAGGGAGTAAAAGACACTGAAGCTTTCTTT. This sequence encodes CASSVEGVKDTEAFF.

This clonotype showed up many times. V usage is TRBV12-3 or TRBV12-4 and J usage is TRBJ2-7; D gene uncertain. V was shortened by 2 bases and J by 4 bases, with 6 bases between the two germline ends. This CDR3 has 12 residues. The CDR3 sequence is CASSLLRYEQYF. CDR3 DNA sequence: TGTGCCAGCAGTTTACTCCGGTACGAGCAGTACTTC.

The CDR3 region is CASSPPGTGDSYTF. CDR3 DNA: TGTGCCAGCTCACCACCAGGGACAGGGGATAGCTACACCTTC. V is TRBV18 and J is TRBJ1-2, with 10 nucleotides matching TRBD1. V was clipped by 0 bases and J by 9 bases; unmatched bases: 4. The CDR3 sequence is 14 residues long. Germline V lookup: CDR1 KGHSH, CDR2 LQKENI.

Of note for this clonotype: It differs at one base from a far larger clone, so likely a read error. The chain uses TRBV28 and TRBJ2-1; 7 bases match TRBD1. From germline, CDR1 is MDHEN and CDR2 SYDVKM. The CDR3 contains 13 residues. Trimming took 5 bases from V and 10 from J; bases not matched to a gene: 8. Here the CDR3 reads CASSPGQSYEQFF. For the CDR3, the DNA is TGTGCCAGCAGTCCGGGACAGTCCTACGAGCAGTTCTTC.

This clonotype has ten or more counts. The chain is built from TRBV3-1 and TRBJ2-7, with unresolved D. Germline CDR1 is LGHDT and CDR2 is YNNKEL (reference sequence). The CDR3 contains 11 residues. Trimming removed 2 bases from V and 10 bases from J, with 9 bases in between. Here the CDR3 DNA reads TGTGCCAGCAGCCAAAGTGAGATACAGTACTTC. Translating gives CASSQSEIQYF.